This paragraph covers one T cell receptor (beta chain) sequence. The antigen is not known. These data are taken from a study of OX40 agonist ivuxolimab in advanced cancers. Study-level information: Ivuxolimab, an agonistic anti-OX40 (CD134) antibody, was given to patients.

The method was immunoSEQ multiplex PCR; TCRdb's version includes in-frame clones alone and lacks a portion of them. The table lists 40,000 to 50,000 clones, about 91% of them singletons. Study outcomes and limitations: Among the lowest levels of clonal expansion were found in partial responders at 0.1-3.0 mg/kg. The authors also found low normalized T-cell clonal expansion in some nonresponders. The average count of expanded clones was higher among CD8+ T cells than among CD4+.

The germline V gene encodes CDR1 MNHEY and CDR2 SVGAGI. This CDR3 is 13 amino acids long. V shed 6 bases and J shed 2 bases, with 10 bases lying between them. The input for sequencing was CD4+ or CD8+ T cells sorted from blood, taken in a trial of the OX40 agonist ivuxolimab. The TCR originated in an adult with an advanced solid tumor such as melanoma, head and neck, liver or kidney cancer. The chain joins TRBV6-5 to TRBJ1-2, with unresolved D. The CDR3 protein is CASRPIENYGYTF. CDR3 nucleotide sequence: TGTGCCAGCAGGCCCATAGAAAACTATGGCTACACCTTC.